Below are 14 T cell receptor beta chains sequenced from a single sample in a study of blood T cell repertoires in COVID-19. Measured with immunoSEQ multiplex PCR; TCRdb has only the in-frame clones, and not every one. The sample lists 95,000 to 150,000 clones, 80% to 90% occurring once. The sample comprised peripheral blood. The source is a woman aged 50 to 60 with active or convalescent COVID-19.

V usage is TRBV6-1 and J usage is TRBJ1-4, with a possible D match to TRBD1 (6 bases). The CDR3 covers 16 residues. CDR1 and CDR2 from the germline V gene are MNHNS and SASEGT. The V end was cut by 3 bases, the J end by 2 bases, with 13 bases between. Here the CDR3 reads CASSDQGHRTNEKLFF. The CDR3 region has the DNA TGTGCCAGCAGTGACCAGGGACATCGGACTAATGAAAAACTGTTTTTT.

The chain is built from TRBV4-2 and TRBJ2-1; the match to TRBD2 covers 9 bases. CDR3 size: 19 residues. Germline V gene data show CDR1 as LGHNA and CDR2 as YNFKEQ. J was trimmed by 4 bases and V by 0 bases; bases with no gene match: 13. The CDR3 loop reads CASSQDPSISAGGYNEQFF. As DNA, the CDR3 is TGTGCCAGCAGCCAAGATCCCAGTATCTCCGCGGGAGGGTACAATGAGCAGTTCTTC.

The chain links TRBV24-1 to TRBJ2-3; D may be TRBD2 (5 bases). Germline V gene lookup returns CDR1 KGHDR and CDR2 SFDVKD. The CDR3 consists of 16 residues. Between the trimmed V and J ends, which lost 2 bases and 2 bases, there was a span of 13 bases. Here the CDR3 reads CATSDSASGATDTQYF. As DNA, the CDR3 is TGTGCCACCAGTGATTCCGCAAGCGGAGCCACAGATACGCAGTATTTT.

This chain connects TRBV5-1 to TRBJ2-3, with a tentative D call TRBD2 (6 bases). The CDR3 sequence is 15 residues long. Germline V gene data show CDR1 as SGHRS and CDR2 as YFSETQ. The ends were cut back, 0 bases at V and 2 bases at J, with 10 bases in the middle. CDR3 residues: CASSLGGTSTDTQYF. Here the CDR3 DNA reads TGCGCCAGCAGCTTGGGGGGGACTTCCACAGATACGCAGTATTTT.

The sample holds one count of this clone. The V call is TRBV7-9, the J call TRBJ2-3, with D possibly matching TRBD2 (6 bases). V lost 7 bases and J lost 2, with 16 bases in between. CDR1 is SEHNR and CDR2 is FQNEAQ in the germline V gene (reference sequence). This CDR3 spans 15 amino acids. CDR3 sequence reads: CASIYTTGLTDTQYF. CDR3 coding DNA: TGTGCCAGCATCTATACTACGGGACTCACAGATACGCAGTATTTT. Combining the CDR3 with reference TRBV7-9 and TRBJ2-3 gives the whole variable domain DTGVSQNPRHKITKRGQNVTFRCDPISEHNRLYWYRQTLGQGPEFLTYFQNEAQLEKSRLLSDRFSAERPKGSFSTLEIQRTEQGDSAMYLCASIYTTGLTDTQYFGPGTRLTVL.

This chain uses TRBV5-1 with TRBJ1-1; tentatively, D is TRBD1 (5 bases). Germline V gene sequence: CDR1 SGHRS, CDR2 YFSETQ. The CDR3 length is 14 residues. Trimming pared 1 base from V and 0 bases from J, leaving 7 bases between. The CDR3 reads CASSLTGMNTEAFF. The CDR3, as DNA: TGCGCCAGCAGCTTGACAGGAATGAACACTGAAGCTTTCTTT.

The CDR3 nucleotides are TGTGCCAGCACTATGACTTATGGCACTGAAGCTTTCTTT. This encodes CASTMTYGTEAFF. The J gene is TRBJ1-1, the V gene TRBV6-5; D is unresolved. V dropped 7 bases and J dropped 4 bases, with 13 bases sitting between them. CDR1 is MNHEY, CDR2 SVGAGI, per germline. The CDR3 runs 13 residues.

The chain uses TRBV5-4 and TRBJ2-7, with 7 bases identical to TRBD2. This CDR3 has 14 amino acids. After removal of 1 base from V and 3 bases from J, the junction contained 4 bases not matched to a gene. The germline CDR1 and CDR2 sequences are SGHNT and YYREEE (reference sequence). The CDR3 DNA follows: TGTGCCAGCAGCTTGTCTAGCGGAAACTACGAGCAGTACTTC. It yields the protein CASSLSSGNYEQYF.

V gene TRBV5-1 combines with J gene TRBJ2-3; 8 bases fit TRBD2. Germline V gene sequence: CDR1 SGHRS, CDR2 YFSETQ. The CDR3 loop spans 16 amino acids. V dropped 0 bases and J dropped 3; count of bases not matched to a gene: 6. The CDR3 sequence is CASSLAPLAGTDTQYF. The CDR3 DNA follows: TGCGCCAGCAGCTTGGCCCCTCTAGCGGGTACAGATACGCAGTATTTT.

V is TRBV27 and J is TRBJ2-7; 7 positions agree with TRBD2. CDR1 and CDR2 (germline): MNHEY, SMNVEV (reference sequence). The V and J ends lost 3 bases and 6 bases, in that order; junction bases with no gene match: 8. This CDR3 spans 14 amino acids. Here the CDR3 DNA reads TGTGCCAGCAGTTTTGTGGGAGGGCCAGGCGAGCAGTACTTC. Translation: CASSFVGGPGEQYF.

The DNA of the CDR3 is TGTGCCAGCAGCTTAGATAAGCCCCCCTACAATGAGCAGTTCTTC. Protein sequence: CASSLDKPPYNEQFF. The gene calls are TRBV11-2 and TRBJ2-1; D remains unclear. V lost 0 bases and J 2 bases, leaving 8 bases between the germline ends. Germline V CDR1 and CDR2: SGHAT, FQNNGV. This CDR3 is built from 15 residues.

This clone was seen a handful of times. CDR3 amino acids: CASSQVSDWNNEQFF. The CDR3 bases are TGTGCCAGCAGCCAAGTTTCGGACTGGAACAATGAGCAGTTCTTC. The chain has TRBV3-1 (or the pseudogene TRBV3-2) and TRBJ2-1; a possible D gene is TRBD2 (5 bases). The V gene lost 1 base and the J gene lost 5 bases, with 12 bases spanning the gap. The CDR3 runs to 15 residues. In germline, CDR1 is LGHDT, CDR2 YNNKEL (reference sequence).

CDR3 nucleotide sequence: TGTGCCAGCCTGGCCAGTGACTTAGCCAAAAACATTCAGTACTTC. Amino acids: CASLASDLAKNIQYF. The genes are TRBV28 and TRBJ2-4; unclear D gene. This CDR3 has 15 amino acids. The germline V gene has CDR1 MDHEN and CDR2 SYDVKM. V lost 8 bases to trimming and J lost 0 bases, with 14 bases between them.

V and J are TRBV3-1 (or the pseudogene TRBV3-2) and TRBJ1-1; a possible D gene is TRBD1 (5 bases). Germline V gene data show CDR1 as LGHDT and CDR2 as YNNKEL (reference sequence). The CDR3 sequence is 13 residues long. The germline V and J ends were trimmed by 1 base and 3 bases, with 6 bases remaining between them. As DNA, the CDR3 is TGTGCCAGCAGCCAAGTCAGGGACACTGAAGCTTTCTTT. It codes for CASSQVRDTEAFF.